This TCR beta chain was recorded in a study of T cells in Graves' hyperthyroidism and ophthalmopathy. Regarding the study as a whole: In simple terms, a model built on 13 V-J features told ophthalmopathy apart from stable hyperthyroidism.

Among ophthalmopathy patients, the Clinical Activity Score reached at least 3, the NOSPECS grade reached at least 4, and duration remained under 3 months. Uncontrolled infection, other autoimmune disease, pregnancy or lactation barred patients from enrollment. A 10 ml volume of fresh peripheral blood provided the PBMCs. To note about this clonotype: The antigen remains undetermined.

The CDR3 regions of TCR beta were amplified from RNA transcripts. The TCR CDR3 was amplified in a first-round RT-PCR using the HTBI primer set. TCRdb processed the multiplex PCR reads anew with MiXCR; each CDR3 protein has one entry. This table holds a few hundred thousand distinct CDR3 sequences, approximately 18% found once. The V gene's germline CDR1 is DFQATT and CDR2 SNEGSKA (reference sequence). The V gene lost 0 bases and the J gene lost 0 bases, with 9 bases spanning the gap. The CDR3 length is 15 residues. The chain recombines TRBV20-1 with TRBJ1-5; D remains unclear. The sequence was obtained from a man in his fifties or sixties with Graves' ophthalmopathy. Specimen: blood. CDR3 sequence (DNA): TGCAGTGCTAGAGATCCGGACGTTAGCAATCAGCCCCAGCATTTT. This gives the protein CSARDPDVSNQPQHF.